The 32 T cell receptor beta chains given below trace back to one sample, sequenced in a study of blood T cells in healthy people across ages. Alongside a J-beta primer mix, a sample-barcoded 5' primer served in a second PCR lasting roughly 7 to 11 cycles. TCRdb called the 5' RACE reads again in MiXCR, with one record for every CDR3 protein. The table records over 450,000 distinct CDR3 sequences, approximately 25% of them present only once. The same specimen was also included in a second study, on T cells of mothers and their children.

The specimen was blood. These receptors originate from a boy aged 10-17 years in good health.

A note on this clonotype: An end of the junction does not agree with germline; a read error may underlie this. The genes are TRBV6-8 and TRBJ1-2; the match to TRBD1 covers 7 bases. The CDR3 totals 13 residues. Germline lookup yields CDR1 MNHGY and CDR2 SAAAGT. The CDR3 nucleotides are TGTGCCAGCAGGCACAGGGGCATCTATGGCTCCACCTTC. Translated: CASRHRGIYGSTF.

The chain employs TRBV20-1 and TRBJ2-1, with 12 bases identical to TRBD2. Trimming took 6 bases from V and 4 from J; bases not matched to a gene: 25. The CDR3 totals 21 residues. CDR1 is DFQATT, CDR2 SNEGSKA, per germline (reference sequence). For the CDR3, the DNA is TGCAGTGCCGGTAGGGGAACTTCGACTAGCGGGAGAGGAGTGGGATACAATGAGCAGTTCTTC. Translating it yields CSAGRGTSTSGRGVGYNEQFF.

The rearrangement joins TRBV25-1 to TRBJ1-1, with 9 bases aligning to TRBD1. Germline-derived CDR1 and CDR2 are MGHDK and SYGVNS. V lost 6 bases to trimming and J lost 14 bases; unmatched junction nucleotides: 10. This CDR3 contains 12 residues. The CDR3 region has the DNA TGTGCCAGCAGGACTCTCGGGACAGGGACATTCTTT. Translating gives CASRTLGTGTFF.

This clonotype was seen only a few times. The chain couples TRBV5-6 to TRBJ2-5; no definite D call. The CDR3 runs to 14 residues. Germline V gene lookup returns CDR1 SGHDT and CDR2 YYEEEE. Trimming stripped 1 base from V and 5 bases from J, with 12 bases between. CDR3 sequence (DNA): TGTGCCAGCAGCTTGCGAAAGGTGGGGGAGACCCAGTACTTC. Amino acid sequence: CASSLRKVGETQYF.

This clonotype appeared once. V gene TRBV27 combines with J gene TRBJ1-2; TRBD1 might be the D (5 bases). The V gene's germline CDR1 is MNHEY and CDR2 SMNVEV (reference sequence). CDR3 length: 13 amino acids. Trimming pared 8 bases from V and 6 bases from J, leaving 16 bases between. The CDR3 bases are TGTGCCAGCCGTCCGGGGGGTGTGGATGGCTACACCTTC. Translated: CASRPGGVDGYTF.

The rearrangement links TRBV18 to TRBJ2-5; D is uncertain. Germline V gives CDR1 KGHSH, CDR2 LQKENI. V dropped 3 bases and J dropped 5 bases, with 13 bases sitting between them. CDR3 size: 14 residues. CDR3 in amino acids: CASSPEQSMETQYF. In DNA form, the CDR3 reads TGTGCCAGCTCACCTGAACAATCGATGGAGACCCAGTACTTC.

A few counts support this clonotype. This chain uses TRBV9 with TRBJ2-7; no definite D call. The CDR3 covers 12 residues. V lost 4 bases, J lost 7 bases, and 12 bases lay in between. Germline CDR1 reads SGDLS; CDR2 reads YYNGEE. CDR3 nucleotides: TGTGCCAGCAGCTTAAGGCCTGGGGAGCAGTACTTC. Translating gives CASSLRPGEQYF. Complete variable domain (other parts from reference TRBV9 and TRBJ2-7): DSGVTQTPKHLITATGQRVTLRCSPRSGDLSVYWYQQSLDQGLQFLIQYYNGEERAKGNILERFSAQQFPDLHSELNLSSLELGDSALYFCASSLRPGEQYFGPGTRLTVT.

This clonotype was detected a few times. V and J are TRBV19 and TRBJ1-2, with 7 bases that match TRBD1. Unmatched junction bases numbered 7, after V lost 5 bases and J lost 7 bases. The germline gives CDR1 LNHDA, CDR2 SQIVND (reference sequence). This CDR3 contains 13 residues. Written as DNA, the CDR3 is TGTGCCAGTAGTCCCGGGGACAGACTTGGCTACACCTTC. Its protein product is CASSPGDRLGYTF. The full variable domain, with the rest looked up from reference TRBV19 and TRBJ1-2, is DGGITQSPKYLFRKEGQNVTLSCEQNLNHDAMYWYRQDPGQGLRLIYYSQIVNDFQKGDIAEGYSVSREKKESFPLTVTSAQKNPTAFYLCASSPGDRLGYTFGSGTRLTVV.

The CDR3 loop reads CASSPGPITGELFF. The CDR3 DNA sequence: TGTGCCAGCAGCCCAGGCCCGATCACCGGGGAGCTGTTTTTT. The chain couples TRBV3-1 to TRBJ2-2; D gene ambiguous. V gave up 4 bases and J gave up 4 bases, with 10 bases separating them. This CDR3 spans 14 amino acids. From germline, CDR1 is LGHDT and CDR2 YNNKEL (reference sequence).

The rearrangement uses TRBV9 and TRBJ2-1, with D perhaps TRBD2 (5 bases). CDR1 and CDR2 (germline): SGDLS, YYNGEE. This CDR3 has 15 amino acids. V dropped 2 bases and J dropped 0 bases, with 9 bases sitting between them. The CDR3 sequence is CASSVLASSYNEQFF. The CDR3 DNA reads TGTGCCAGCAGCGTCTTAGCGAGCTCCTACAATGAGCAGTTCTTC. The full variable domain, in which reference TRBV9 and TRBJ2-1 provide the parts outside the CDR3, is DSGVTQTPKHLITATGQRVTLRCSPRSGDLSVYWYQQSLDQGLQFLIQYYNGEERAKGNILERFSAQQFPDLHSELNLSSLELGDSALYFCASSVLASSYNEQFFGPGTRLTVL.

The J gene is TRBJ2-3, the V gene TRBV5-1, with D hard to call. The CDR3 spans 15 residues. Germline V lookup: CDR1 SGHRS, CDR2 YFSETQ. V was trimmed by 3 bases and J by 0 bases, leaving 11 bases between them. The CDR3 sequence is CASSSQSSSTDTQYF. CDR3 DNA sequence: TGCGCCAGCAGCTCGCAAAGTTCTAGCACAGATACGCAGTATTTT.

The CDR3: CASSILGSTEAFF. DNA of the CDR3: TGTGCCAGTAGTATCTTGGGCTCCACTGAAGCTTTCTTT. The chain recombines TRBV19 with TRBJ1-1, with no clear D. V was pared by 3 bases and J by 4 bases, with 9 bases between. The CDR3 sequence is 13 residues long. The V gene's germline CDR1 is LNHDA and CDR2 SQIVND (reference sequence). Drawing the rest from reference TRBV19 and TRBJ1-1, the complete variable domain is DGGITQSPKYLFRKEGQNVTLSCEQNLNHDAMYWYRQDPGQGLRLIYYSQIVNDFQKGDIAEGYSVSREKKESFPLTVTSAQKNPTAFYLCASSILGSTEAFFGQGTRLTVV.

Of note for this clonotype: Mismatch with germline at one junction end may stem from a read error. The rearrangement joins TRBV6-5 to TRBJ2-5, with TRBD2 as a possible D gene (5 bases). The germline V gene encodes CDR1 MNHEY and CDR2 SVGAGI. CDR3 length: 12 residues. The CDR3 spells CASSYDGVGLFF. CDR3 DNA: TGTGCCAGCAGTTACGACGGGGTTGGTCTGTTCTTC.

This chain connects TRBV6-2 or TRBV6-3 to TRBJ1-5; D unclear. The CDR3 consists of 17 residues. V was trimmed by 2 bases and J by 1 base, leaving 15 bases between them. CDR1 is MNHEY and CDR2 is SVGEGT in the germline V gene. CDR3 loop: CASSYRSSSGSNQPQHF. CDR3 nucleotide sequence: TGTGCCAGCAGTTACCGCTCCTCATCCGGGAGCAATCAGCCCCAGCATTTT.

This clonotype has a handful of counts. The rearrangement joins TRBV20-1 to TRBJ2-1; TRBD2 is a possible D gene (6 bases). V lost 3 bases and J 5 bases, leaving 14 bases between the germline ends. The germline gives CDR1 DFQATT, CDR2 SNEGSKA (reference sequence). This CDR3 has 14 residues. The CDR3 spells CSASAGRAHNEQFF. The CDR3 DNA reads as TGCAGTGCTAGTGCGGGGCGGGCGCACAATGAGCAGTTCTTC.

This clonotype was seen ten or more times. The chain links TRBV6-4 to TRBJ2-1, with D unresolved. The V end was cut by 2 bases, the J end by 3 bases, with 8 bases between. The CDR3 is 14 amino acids. CDR1 and CDR2 from the germline V gene are MRHNA and SNTAGT. The CDR3 loop reads CASSDSQDYNEQFF. CDR3 nucleotide sequence: TGTGCCAGCAGTGACAGCCAAGACTACAATGAGCAGTTCTTC.

The table lists this clonotype with a few counts. This chain links TRBV10-3 with TRBJ2-1; D is unresolved. With 4 bases removed from V and 0 bases from J, the gap between germline ends came to 7 bases. Germline lookup yields CDR1 ENHRY and CDR2 SYGVKD. The CDR3 spans 14 residues. Here the CDR3 DNA reads TGTGCCATCAGTGGTGTAAGCTCCTACAATGAGCAGTTCTTC. Its protein is CAISGVSSYNEQFF.

This clonotype was seen a few times. J is TRBJ1-1 and V is TRBV29-1; no firm D call. The V end lost 7 bases, the J end lost 3 bases, and 6 bases lay between the germline ends. CDR1 and CDR2 from the germline V gene are SQVTM and ANQGSEA. The CDR3 length is 10 residues. CDR3 region: CSGWDTEAFF. In DNA, the CDR3 is TGCAGCGGATGGGACACTGAAGCTTTCTTT.

The CDR3 bases are TGCAGTGCTAGAGATCTACGGGGCGCCTCCGGAGAGACCCAGTACTTC. This encodes CSARDLRGASGETQYF. This sequence joins TRBV20-1 and TRBJ2-5; possibly TRBD1 or TRBD2 for D (5 bases each). Germline CDR1 DFQATT, CDR2 SNEGSKA (reference sequence). V lost 0 bases and J lost 4, with 18 bases in between. The CDR3 is 16 amino acids.

Only a few counts were recorded for this clonotype. The chain employs TRBV4-1 and TRBJ1-4; no reliable D call. Between the trimmed V and J ends, which lost 3 bases and 6 bases, there was a span of 11 bases. CDR3 length: 14 amino acids. Germline V gene lookup returns CDR1 MGHRA and CDR2 YSYEKL. Written as DNA, the CDR3 is TGCGCCAGCAGCCATTTTTTCGGAGATGAAAAACTGTTTTTT. Amino acids: CASSHFFGDEKLFF.

This clonotype was detected only a few times. Sequence at one end of the junction differs from germline and may be a read error. The chain is built from TRBV12-3 or TRBV12-4 and TRBJ2-3, with D unresolved. This CDR3 region has 12 residues. The CDR3 sequence: CACSRNTDTQYF. The CDR3 DNA is TGTGCCTGCAGTCGGAACACAGATACGCAGTATTTT.

The chain uses TRBV7-2 and TRBJ2-2; possibly TRBD1 for D (6 bases). Germline loops: CDR1 SGHTA, CDR2 FQGNSA. V shed 4 bases and J shed 4 bases, with 10 bases lying between them. The CDR3 is 14 amino acids. CDR3 coding DNA: TGTGCCAGCAGCTCGGACAGCCCCACCGGGGAGCTGTTTTTT. It specifies CASSSDSPTGELFF.

The table lists this clonotype with a few counts. The chain combines TRBV6-2 or TRBV6-3 with TRBJ2-5, with a weak D call TRBD2 (6 bases). The last part of the DNA fits TRBJ2-7 better; the J call may be wrong. Germline V lookup: CDR1 MNHEY, CDR2 SVGEGT. The CDR3 has 16 residues. This chain's CDR3 is CASSYSTRPSSYEQYF. The CDR3 bases are TGTGCCAGCAGTTACTCGACTAGACCCAGTTCCTACGAGCAGTACTTC.

This clonotype was detected only a few times. The chain carries TRBV18 and TRBJ1-5; D is ambiguous. V lost 3 bases and J 1 base, leaving 10 bases between the germline ends. In germline, CDR1 is KGHSH, CDR2 LQKENI. This CDR3 has 15 residues. CDR3 DNA sequence: TGTGCCAGCTCACCGACTGATGTGAGCAATCAGCCCCAGCATTTT. Translated: CASSPTDVSNQPQHF.

The sample holds a few counts of this clonotype. The chain has TRBV29-1 and TRBJ2-5; no reliable D call. The tail of the sequence fits TRBJ2-7 better, so the J call may be wrong. This CDR3 has 12 amino acids. The germline V gene encodes CDR1 SQVTM and CDR2 ANQGSEA. CDR3 loop: CSVAGTSSEQYF. The CDR3 region has the DNA TGCTCGGTGGCAGGTACCTCGAGCGAGCAGTACTTC.

The chain has TRBV2 and TRBJ2-5; no clear D gene. The J call could be wrong; TRBJ2-1 is a better fit for the DNA end. Germline V lookup: CDR1 SNHLY, CDR2 FYNNEI. The CDR3 is made up of 13 amino acids. CDR3 nucleotide sequence: TGTGCCAGCAGACTCTCGGTAGACAATGAGCAGTTCTTC. It is translated as CASRLSVDNEQFF.

The chain links TRBV6-5 to TRBJ2-2, with D perhaps given as TRBD1 or TRBD2 (5 bases each). CDR1 and CDR2 (germline): MNHEY, SVGAGI. The CDR3 runs 14 residues. The V end lost 6 bases, the J end lost 5 bases, and 13 bases lay between the germline ends. CDR3 bases: TGTGCCAGCAGCCGGGGCTACTGGACCGGGGAGCTGTTTTTT. It encodes CASSRGYWTGELFF.

This clonotype was seen many times. CDR3 nucleotides: TGTGCCAGCACCCAACAGGGCTCCTACGAGCAGTACTTC. Translating gives CASTQQGSYEQYF. The chain combines TRBV2 with TRBJ2-7; D possibly corresponds to TRBD1 (6 bases). Trimming stripped 7 bases from V and 0 bases from J, with 10 bases between. Germline-derived CDR1 and CDR2 are SNHLY and FYNNEI. The CDR3 has 13 amino acids.

This clonotype appeared a few times. This chain connects TRBV4-3 to TRBJ1-1; D is ambiguous. The CDR3 consists of 17 residues. Trimming took off 0 bases at V and 0 bases at J, with 14 bases between the two ends. CDR1 LGHNA and CDR2 YSLEER come from the germline V gene. The CDR3 spells CASSQDHQAEMNTEAFF. CDR3 sequence (DNA): TGCGCCAGCAGCCAAGATCATCAGGCCGAAATGAACACTGAAGCTTTCTTT.

The chain carries TRBV7-9 and TRBJ1-4; D is unclear. Germline V gene lookup returns CDR1 SEHNR and CDR2 FQNEAQ (reference sequence). This CDR3 is 14 amino acids long. Trimming removed 5 bases from V and 0 bases from J, with 7 bases in between. The DNA of the CDR3 is TGTGCCAGCAGCCGCGATGCAACTAATGAAAAACTGTTTTTT. Its protein is CASSRDATNEKLFF.

The sample holds a few counts of this clonotype. The chain is built from TRBV29-1 and TRBJ1-2; TRBD1 matches 7 bases. CDR1 is SQVTM and CDR2 is ANQGSEA in the germline V gene. The J segment lost 7 bases and the V segment lost 4 bases, leaving 6 bases of the junction unmatched. The CDR3 covers 12 residues. CDR3 sequence: CSVGQGIGGYTF. The CDR3 DNA sequence: TGCAGCGTTGGACAGGGAATCGGTGGCTACACCTTC.

This clonotype was picked up many times. The CDR3 DNA follows: TGTGCCAGCAGCCTCCTGACAACCCAGTACTTC. Translation gives CASSLLTTQYF. The chain links TRBV7-2 to TRBJ2-5; no clear D. V was shortened by 5 bases and J by 8 bases, with 9 bases between the two germline ends. This CDR3 contains 11 residues. The germline gives CDR1 SGHTA, CDR2 FQGNSA.